One T cell receptor beta chain is described in this entry. As yet, its antigen is unknown. TCR beta CDR3 was amplified from genomic DNA by two-round multiplex PCR. Amplification in first-round PCR relied on primers specific to each TRBV and TRBJ gene. Each CDR3 protein is one row after TCRdb ran MiXCR on the multiplex PCR reads. The sample records fewer than 40,000 distinct CDR3 sequences, 40% to 60% being singletons. There were no patients with prior chemotherapy, radiotherapy or other malignancies, and all were node-negative on CT and PET/CT. The record originates from a study of prognosis after radiotherapy for stage I lung cancer. Overall study context: The patient group consisted of about a dozen men and 6 women whose ages spanned roughly 50 to 95, median 74.5 years. Adenocarcinoma was the tumor type in approximately twelve patients, squamous cell carcinoma in six to eight. Notes on the study in general: A difference in TRBV and TRBJ gene usage was reportedly seen between patients with and without metastases.

The sequence was collected from a donor over 45 with non-small cell lung cancer. Here the sequenced sample was PBMCs, taken before or after stereotactic body radiation therapy (not recorded which).

CDR3 amino acids: CASIQLGESPLHF. DNA of the CDR3: TGTGCCAGCATCCAACTGGGGGAATCACCCCTCCACTTT. The gene calls are TRBV6-2 or TRBV6-3 and TRBJ1-6, with D maybe TRBD1 (5 bases). V lost 7 bases to trimming and J lost 10 bases, with 14 bases between them. Germline V gene lookup returns CDR1 MNHEY and CDR2 SVGEGT. This CDR3 spans 13 amino acids.